This TCR beta chain was recovered during a study of blood T cells in healthy people across ages. Whole-study results and caveats: Older age went with lower TCR beta diversity per million T cells, in a roughly linear way. Diversity was higher, and naive CD4+ cells more numerous, in long-lived donors than in aged donors.

For the second PCR, which ran for 7 to 11 cycles, a sample-barcoded 5' primer and a J-beta primer mix were used. One entry per CDR3 protein, called by TCRdb with MiXCR from the 5' RACE reads. The data hold more than 500,000 distinct CDR3 sequences, with over 25% observed a single time. The CDR3 length is 16 residues. The V gene's germline CDR1 is MGHRA and CDR2 YSYEKL. This clonotype was observed a handful of times. The antigen is undetermined. These data also featured in a second study, about T cells of mothers and their children. From that second work: In the second PCR, M1S primer introduced barcodes and 2-4 random bases.

The sample consisted of blood. J is TRBJ2-5 and V is TRBV4-1; tentatively, D is TRBD1 (5 bases). The DNA end is more similar to TRBJ2-1, so the J call may be wrong. This TCR came from a boy aged 2 to 10 in good health. The CDR3 bases are TGCGCCAGCAGCCAAGTAGACAGCCCTAGGGTCTATGAGCAGTTCTTC. Its translation: CASSQVDSPRVYEQFF.